The T cell receptor (beta chain) described here comes from a study of blood T cell repertoires in COVID-19. Individuals drawn from 24 US areas were about 18 to 95 years old. Donors were grouped by their self-reported clinical history. Study processing details: By means of reference gene primer amplification, nucleated cell counts were estimated. The protocol was immunoSEQ multiplex PCR, while the TCRdb copy is restricted to in-frame clones and leaves out a portion. From that table come the V and J calls and clone size; the DNA was used to work out D and trimming. The top ten hold just under 25% of the sample, which has approximately 190,000 clones, 85% to 90% seen once. CDR3 length: 14 amino acids. Germline CDR1 SGHRS, CDR2 YFSETQ. The junction had 5 bases not matched to a gene; V was cut back by 4 bases and J by 6 bases.

V and J are TRBV5-1 and TRBJ2-1; TRBD1 matches at 9 bases. The specimen sequenced was PBMCs or T cells enriched from blood (not recorded which). This receptor was obtained from a woman in her thirties or forties in a cohort exposed to, infected with or recovered from COVID-19 (not recorded which). The CDR3 region has the DNA TGCGCCAGCAGCCTGCCGGACAGGGGCAATGAGCAGTTCTTC. This translates into CASSLPDRGNEQFF.